This T cell receptor delta chain derives from a study of human gamma delta and Vdelta1 T cells (dated by TCRdb to the late 2010s). About the study as a whole: Delta One T cells, Vd1+ gamma-delta T cells, were investigated in the study as cytotoxic effectors against acute myeloid leukemia.

Libraries were constructed by PCR. This sample was sequenced with an Illumina MiSeq. Clonotypes were called again by TCRdb from the public reads via CATT, and duplicate nucleotide sequences were then merged into one entry. The sample yields approximately 6,000 delta-chain clones; around 9% were counted once. Of the sample, roughly 14% falls within the top ten clones. This clone was picked up a small number of times. What this receptor recognizes is not known. For this DNA, TCRdb reports the protein of a much larger clone, which diverges at residue 7, most likely from a read error; the protein presented here is translated directly from the DNA. At the junction V is shortened by 4 bases and J by 1 base, with 16 bases in between. CDR1 TVYSNPD and CDR2 GDNSRS were looked up in the germline V gene (reference sequence). The CDR3 has 14 amino acids, counting the end cysteine and phenylalanine. Here the CDR3 DNA is all that survives: 42 bases in frame from base 1.

The TCR originated in a human donor in good health. The sample consisted of naive CD27+ Vdelta1 gamma-delta T cells from blood. The sequence is built from TRDV3 and TRDJ1, with the D gene uncertain. The CDR3 reads CASHRYTLTDKLIF. Read as DNA, the sequence is TGTGCCTCACACCGGTACACCCTCACCGATAAACTCATCTTT.